This T cell receptor beta chain was sequenced during a study of blood T cell repertoires in COVID-19. The overall study: COVID-19 samples, acute and convalescent, were from the United States, Italy and Spain. PBMCs, B-cell-depleted T cells, or T cells provided the cDNA or gDNA that made up the material.

This CDR3 is 15 amino acids long. After removal of 3 bases from V and 7 bases from J, the junction contained 8 bases not matched to a gene. From germline, CDR1 is KGHDR and CDR2 SFDVKD. This clone was found once. Generated by immunoSEQ multiplex PCR, the TCRdb table keeps only in-frame clones and is missing some. Altogether around 150,000 clones are present, 75% to 85% being singletons, with the ten largest covering approximately 11%. Sequenced: peripheral blood. The TCR sequence derives from a human donor in a cohort sampled during active COVID-19. The V and J genes are TRBV24-1 and TRBJ2-1, with 7 positions matching TRBD1. The CDR3 sequence is CATSDPRDSKNEQFF. CDR3 bases: TGTGCCACCAGTGATCCCCGGGACAGTAAGAATGAGCAGTTCTTC.